A selection of T cell receptor beta chains follows, all from one sample in a study of cytomegalovirus exposure and HLA in healthy donors. Sequenced by immunoSEQ multiplex PCR; TCRdb stores in-frame clones only, minus some. This sample has more than 70,000 clones; roughly two thirds occur once, and the top ten carry approximately 7.6%. Sequencing was done on a sample of PBMCs. The receptors come from a man in his forties in good health and CMV-seropositive. Both conserved end residues are part of each CDR3. A D gene is named only where the DNA matches it firmly. Rows give clone size only sometimes, using once, few, many, or a class for an expanded clone.

D	V	size	J	DNA	CDR3
.	TRBV27	.	TRBJ2-2	TGTGCCAGCAGTTTATGGGCAGGGGCGAACGGGGAGCTGTTTTTT	CASSLWAGANGELFF
.	TRBV23-1	.	TRBJ1-5	TGCGCCAGCACCCAGAGGAATCAGCCCCAGCATTTT	CASTQRNQPQHF
.	TRBV5-1	.	TRBJ1-1	TGCGCCAGCAGCTACGCCTTAAGGGGGACGGACACTGAAGCTTTCTTT	CASSYALRGTDTEAFF
TRBD2	TRBV6-1	.	TRBJ2-7	TGTGCCAGCAGTGAACGCCCCTTTGCGGGAGGTCGAGAGCAGTACTTC	CASSERPFAGGREQYF
.	TRBV19	.	TRBJ1-2	TGTGCCAGTCGACCGGGACAAAACTATGGCTACACCTTC	CASRPGQNYGYTF
.	TRBV19	.	TRBJ1-1	TGTGCCAGCCGCAGGTTCGACGCGAACACTGAAGCTTTCTTT	CASRRFDANTEAFF
.	TRBV4-1	.	TRBJ2-5	TGCGCCAGCAGCCGGACCGAGGGCCGAACCGAGACCCAGTACTTC	CASSRTEGRTETQYF
.	TRBV9	once	TRBJ1-1	TGTGCCAGCAGCGTGCAGGGGAGCACTGAAGCTTTCTTT	CASSVQGSTEAFF
.	TRBV5-1	.	TRBJ2-2	TGCGCCAGCAGCGTAACCGGGAGCGACACCGGGGAGCTGTTTTTT	CASSVTGSDTGELFF
.	TRBV30	once	TRBJ1-2	TGTGCCTGGAGTCCGGGACTTCAACCTACTGGCTACACCTTC	CAWSPGLQPTGYTF
TRBD1	TRBV7-2	few	TRBJ1-2	TGTGCCAGCAGCTTATCCGGGACAGGCTATGGCTACACCTTC	CASSLSGTGYGYTF
TRBD1	TRBV18	.	TRBJ1-5	TGTGCCAGCTCACCGGGGATGGCGACAGGGACTGACAATCAGCCCCAGCATTTT	CASSPGMATGTDNQPQHF
TRBD1	TRBV4-2	.	TRBJ1-5	TGTGCCAGCAGCCAAGATCCTAGGACAGGGAGAGGTAATCAGCCCCAGCATTTT	CASSQDPRTGRGNQPQHF
.	TRBV5-1	.	TRBJ2-2	TGCGCCAGCAGCGATGTACAGGGATCCGGGGAGCTGTTTTTT	CASSDVQGSGELFF
.	TRBV27	.	TRBJ2-2	TGTGCCAGCAACCCCCGGGGGTCAGGGACCGGGGAGCTGTTTTTT	CASNPRGSGTGELFF
.	TRBV4-3	.	TRBJ1-1	TGCGCCAGCAGCCAAGCACCCAGGGGAAACACTGAAGCTTTCTTT	CASSQAPRGNTEAFF
.	TRBV28	.	TRBJ2-3	TGTGCCAGCAGTTTATTGGGAGGGGGGGCTAGCACAGATACGCAGTATTTT	CASSLLGGGASTDTQYF
.	TRBV6-5	.	TRBJ1-1	TGTGCCAGCATTCCGAGGGCGAACACTGAAGCTTTCTTT	CASIPRANTEAFF
TRBD1	TRBV6-5	.	TRBJ2-1	TGTGCCAGCAGTACAAACAGGGGGCGGAATGAGCAGTTCTTC	CASSTNRGRNEQFF
TRBD1	TRBV4-3	.	TRBJ2-7	TGCGCCAGCAGCCAATCAGGGACAGGATGGGACGAGCAGTACTTC	CASSQSGTGWDEQYF
.	TRBV6-5	.	TRBJ1-1	TGTGCCAGCAGTATGGAGCCCGGCACTGAAGCTTTCTTT	CASSMEPGTEAFF
.	TRBV4-2	.	TRBJ2-5	TGTGCCAGCAGCCAAACCGAGTACCAAGAGACCCAGTACTTC	CASSQTEYQETQYF
.	TRBV5-1	.	TRBJ2-7	TGCGCCAGCAGCTTATTAGCGTCTCCCGGCGAGCAGTACTTC	CASSLLASPGEQYF
TRBD2	TRBV5-6	.	TRBJ2-3	TGTGCCAGCAGCCCAAGACTAGCGGGAGGGCCATTGTATTTT	CASSPRLAGGPLYF
TRBD2	TRBV6-5	.	TRBJ2-1	TGTGCCAGCAGGGTTAGCGGGAGGGCCTACAATGAGCAGTTCTTC	CASRVSGRAYNEQFF
.	TRBV11-2	few	TRBJ1-4	TGTGCCAGCAGCTTAGATCGTAGTAATGAAAAACTGTTTTTT	CASSLDRSNEKLFF
.	TRBV18	few	TRBJ1-5	TGTGCCAGCTCACCAAGTGGGCAGACTAGCAATCAGCCCCAGCATTTT	CASSPSGQTSNQPQHF
.	TRBV5-1	.	TRBJ1-1	TGCGCCAGCAGCTTTGGACAGAGCACTGAAGCTTTCTTT	CASSFGQSTEAFF
.	TRBV28	.	TRBJ1-1	TGTGCCAGCAGTTTCGGGACACTGAACACTGAAGCTTTCTTT	CASSFGTLNTEAFF
TRBD1	TRBV2	few	TRBJ1-5	TGTGCCAGTCAGGGGGGAAATCAGCCCCAGCATTTT	CASQGGNQPQHF
.	TRBV7-6	few	TRBJ2-7	TGTGCCAGCAGCCCCCCGGTCCGTGGGGGCGCGGAAGAGCAGTACTTC	CASSPPVRGGAEEQYF
.	TRBV28	few	TRBJ2-4	TGTGCCAGCAGCGACGGGGGAAGAATAGCCAAAAACATTCAGTACTTC	CASSDGGRIAKNIQYF
.	TRBV6-6	.	TRBJ1-4	TGTGCCAGCAGGTGGACACTTAATGAAAAACTGTTTTTT	CASRWTLNEKLFF
TRBD1	TRBV4-3	.	TRBJ2-7	TGCGCCAGCAGCCAAACCGGGACAGCCTACGAGCAGTACTTC	CASSQTGTAYEQYF